Below are 5 T cell receptor beta chains sequenced from a single sample in a study of long-term antiretroviral therapy in people with HIV. The libraries were made with immunoSEQ v3.0 at survey level. Profiled with immunoSEQ multiplex PCR; TCRdb holds only in-frame clones, not every one. The table includes roughly 30,000 clones, approximately 85% detected once. Here the sequenced sample was unsorted PBMCs, taken 0.8 years before starting antiretroviral therapy. All receptors derive from a man younger than 30 with HIV.

V usage is TRBV28 and J usage is TRBJ2-5; 9 bases map to TRBD2. V lost 2 bases to trimming and J lost 1 base; unmatched junction nucleotides: 11. Germline CDR1 is MDHEN and CDR2 is SYDVKM. The CDR3 loop spans 18 amino acids. The CDR3 region is CASSLGLVAGGSQETQYF. The DNA for the CDR3 is TGTGCCAGCAGTTTAGGACTCGTTGCGGGGGGGTCCCAAGAGACCCAGTACTTC.

The chain combines TRBV27 with TRBJ2-2; D not certain. Germline CDR1 is MNHEY and CDR2 is SMNVEV (reference sequence). The CDR3 extends over 11 amino acids. Trimming removed 10 bases at V and 6 bases at J, with 9 bases between. CDR3 loop: CAIRLAGELFF. CDR3 nucleotide sequence: TGTGCCATACGGTTGGCCGGGGAGCTGTTTTTT.

The V call is TRBV5-4, the J call TRBJ2-3, with D possibly being TRBD2 (7 bases). Germline-derived CDR1 and CDR2 are SGHNT and YYREEE (reference sequence). There are 15 residues in the CDR3. The V end lost 2 bases, the J end lost 5 bases, and 15 bases lay between the germline ends. The CDR3 DNA follows: TGTGCCAGCAGCTTAACTGGGGGGGCGTTAGATACGCAGTATTTT. It codes for CASSLTGGALDTQYF.

The J gene is TRBJ2-2, the V gene TRBV4-3, with D tentatively TRBD1 or TRBD2 (5 bases each). Germline values: CDR1 LGHNA, CDR2 YSLEER. Trimming removed 4 bases from V and 6 bases from J, with 18 bases in between. This CDR3 is built from 16 residues. CDR3 nucleotide sequence: TGCGCCAGCAGCCGAGGGAGTGGGGGTGCCGCCGGGGAGCTGTTTTTT. Protein product: CASSRGSGGAAGELFF.

V usage is TRBV9 and J usage is TRBJ1-1, with unresolved D. The CDR3 consists of 13 residues. V was cut by 0 bases and J by 1 base, with 4 bases left in between. Germline values: CDR1 SGDLS, CDR2 YYNGEE. The CDR3 nucleotides are TGTGCCAGCAGCGTAGGTACGAACACTGAAGCTTTCTTT. Its protein product is CASSVGTNTEAFF.